The rows below give T cell receptor beta chains drawn from one sample of a study of cytomegalovirus exposure and HLA in healthy donors. Produced via immunoSEQ multiplex PCR; TCRdb's table is partial and in-frame only. Of 55,000 to 65,000 clones in the sample, 70% to 85% are singletons; the top ten hold approximately 3.3%. Sequenced input: PBMCs. The receptors come from a middle-aged woman in good health and CMV-seropositive. Each CDR3 is given with its conserved first and last residue. A D gene is named only where the DNA matches it firmly. The size of a clone is reported for some rows only, either as once, few or many, or as a class for expanded clones.

TRBJ1-6	.	TRBV4-1	TRBD1	CASSLLGQPYNSPLHF	TGCGCCAGCAGCCTCCTGGGACAGCCCTATAATTCACCCCTCCACTTT
TRBJ2-7	.	TRBV27	.	CASSLQGPTYEQYF	TGTGCCAGCAGCCTACAGGGCCCCACCTACGAGCAGTACTTC
TRBJ1-2	.	TRBV7-9	.	CASSLAGSRANYGYTF	TGTGCCAGCAGCTTAGCGGGCAGCCGAGCTAACTATGGCTACACCTTC
TRBJ2-5	few	TRBV2	TRBD2	CASTPRGKETQYF	TGTGCCAGCACCCCGCGGGGGAAGGAGACCCAGTACTTC
TRBJ2-7	.	TRBV5-1	TRBD2	CASSLGLAGAYEQYF	TGCGCCAGCAGCTTGGGACTAGCGGGTGCCTACGAGCAGTACTTC
TRBJ1-2	.	TRBV30	.	CACNRVRGYGYTF	TGTGCCTGTAACAGGGTACGGGGCTATGGCTACACCTTC
TRBJ1-5	.	TRBV5-8	.	CASSLVAGVYQPQHF	TGTGCCAGCAGCTTGGTGGCGGGGGTCTATCAGCCCCAGCATTTT
TRBJ2-3	.	TRBV6-6	TRBD1	CASWGQGTDTQYF	TGTGCCAGCTGGGGACAGGGAACAGATACGCAGTATTTT
TRBJ2-3	once	TRBV5-1	.	CASSLDSRGDTQYF	TGCGCCAGCAGCTTGGACTCCCGAGGGGATACGCAGTATTTT
TRBJ1-2	once	TRBV5-4	.	CASRTGKELYGYTF	TGTGCCAGCAGGACAGGAAAAGAACTCTATGGCTACACCTTC
TRBJ1-2	.	TRBV5-4	TRBD1	CASSQPGQGAGYGYTF	TGTGCCAGCAGCCAACCGGGACAGGGGGCGGGCTATGGCTACACCTTC
TRBJ2-5	few	TRBV5-1	TRBD1	CASSSTGGIETQYF	TGCGCCAGCAGCTCTACAGGGGGCATAGAGACCCAGTACTTC
TRBJ2-1	.	TRBV11-2	TRBD1	CASSLKQGLGQFF	TGTGCCAGCAGCTTAAAACAGGGGCTGGGGCAGTTCTTC
TRBJ2-5	.	TRBV6-1	TRBD1	CASSITGTAKETQYF	TGTGCCAGCAGCATCACCGGGACAGCAAAAGAGACCCAGTACTTC
TRBJ2-5	.	TRBV7-2	TRBD2	CASSLRPLGGGEETQYF	TGTGCCAGCAGCCTAAGACCACTTGGCGGGGGGGAGGAGACCCAGTACTTC
TRBJ1-1	.	TRBV2	TRBD1	CASRDGTAEAFF	TGTGCCAGCAGAGACGGGACAGCTGAAGCTTTCTTT
TRBJ2-1	.	TRBV5-1	.	CASSMGDFYNEQFF	TGCGCCAGCAGCATGGGGGACTTCTACAATGAGCAGTTCTTC
TRBJ2-2	.	TRBV7-9	.	CASTPDRTNTGELFF	TGTGCCAGCACCCCGGACAGAACGAACACCGGGGAGCTGTTTTTT
TRBJ1-2	.	TRBV6-1	.	CASSDGDYGYTF	TGTGCCAGCAGTGATGGAGACTATGGCTACACCTTC
TRBJ2-3	.	TRBV5-5	TRBD2	CASTGTTTQYF	TGTGCCAGCACCGGGACTACGACGCAGTATTTT
TRBJ2-3	.	TRBV19	TRBD2	CASSIWGGDADTQYF	TGTGCCAGTAGTATTTGGGGAGGGGATGCAGATACGCAGTATTTT
TRBJ1-2	once	TRBV5-8	.	CASSYERMIDGYTF	TGTGCCAGCAGCTACGAGAGGATGATAGATGGCTACACCTTC
TRBJ1-2	.	TRBV7-2	TRBD1	CASSHDRANYGYTF	TGTGCCAGCAGCCACGACAGGGCCAACTATGGCTACACCTTC
TRBJ1-1	.	TRBV5-4	.	CASSRGAGLESGEAFF	TGTGCCAGCAGCCGGGGGGCGGGTCTTGAATCGGGTGAAGCTTTCTTT
TRBJ1-2	.	TRBV7-6	.	CASGAGDYGYTF	TGTGCCAGCGGCGCAGGGGACTATGGCTACACCTTC
TRBJ1-5	.	TRBV6-5	.	CASSPPSAGPQHF	TGTGCCAGCAGCCCCCCATCGGCAGGGCCCCAGCATTTT
TRBJ1-6	.	TRBV11-2	TRBD1	CASSLDWTGGSPLHF	TGTGCCAGCAGCTTGGATTGGACAGGGGGATCACCCCTCCACTTT
TRBJ2-1	.	TRBV6-1	TRBD2	CASSEGTRRLINEQFF	TGTGCCAGCAGTGAAGGGACTAGACGATTAATAAATGAGCAGTTCTTC
TRBJ1-3	.	TRBV7-9	.	CASSLVALAGNTIYF	TGTGCCAGCAGCTTAGTCGCCCTCGCGGGAAACACCATATATTTT
TRBJ2-5	.	TRBV7-9	.	CAILRGETQYF	TGTGCCATCCTAAGGGGGGAGACCCAGTACTTC
TRBJ2-3	.	TRBV5-1	TRBD2	CASSWTSGGDTQYF	TGCGCCAGCAGCTGGACTAGCGGGGGAGATACGCAGTATTTT
TRBJ1-6	few	TRBV30	.	CAWSASLGNRWNSPLHF	TGTGCCTGGAGTGCGTCGTTAGGTAACAGATGGAATTCACCCCTCCACTTT
TRBJ1-5	.	TRBV30	.	CAWSKEGNQPQHF	TGTGCCTGGAGTAAGGAGGGCAATCAGCCCCAGCATTTT
TRBJ1-1	.	TRBV5-1	.	CASSLQGSVTEAFF	TGCGCCAGCAGCTTACAGGGTTCTGTCACTGAAGCTTTCTTT
TRBJ1-1	.	TRBV18	.	CASSPTVGIEAFF	TGTGCCAGCTCACCCACCGTTGGCATTGAAGCTTTCTTT